This T cell receptor beta chain stems from a study of blood T cell repertoires in COVID-19. Overall study: Sites across the United States, Italy and Spain contributed samples from acute and convalescent COVID-19.

TCRdb's table, derived via immunoSEQ multiplex PCR, lists solely in-frame clones and lacks some. The profile shows fewer than 400,000 clones, 85% of them singletons. In germline, CDR1 is MNHEY, CDR2 SMNVEV (reference sequence). J gave up 10 bases and V 0 bases, and 14 bases lay outside the gene matches. This CDR3 has 17 amino acids. The TCR originated in a woman in her late teens or twenties with acute or convalescent COVID-19. The sequencing sample was made of peripheral blood. This chain joins TRBV27 and TRBJ2-1, with TRBD2 identical over 8 bases. The CDR3 is CASSLSAPSGRGGEQFF. The CDR3 DNA reads TGTGCCAGCAGTTTATCGGCCCCCAGCGGGAGAGGGGGGGAGCAGTTCTTC.